These T cell receptor beta chains were read from a single sample in a study of identical twins. TCRdb itself ran the 5' RACE reads through MiXCR, one entry per CDR3 protein. There are about 570,000 distinct CDR3 sequences in the sample; roughly 9.5% occur only once, and 2.5% to 3.5% lies in the top ten. The sample was also reused in another study, on yellow fever vaccine responses in identical twins.

Sequenced: PBMCs. These receptor sequences come from a woman aged 18-35 years in good health. Both conserved end residues are part of each CDR3. A D gene is named only where the DNA matches it firmly. Size is omitted from some rows. Given values are once, few, many or a class for expanded clones.

V gene,J gene,D gene,clone size,CDR3 protein,CDR3 DNA
TRBV5-6,TRBJ2-1,.,few,CASVTGVSSYNEQFF,TGTGCCAGCGTCACGGGGGTAAGCTCCTACAATGAGCAGTTCTTC
TRBV12-3/TRBV12-4,TRBJ1-4,TRBD1,many,CASNNRGDGEKLFF,TGTGCCAGCAACAACAGGGGAGATGGAGAAAAACTGTTTTTT
TRBV5-1,TRBJ2-5,TRBD2,few,CASSLDLAGGPPAQETQYF,TGCGCCAGCAGCTTGGATCTAGCGGGGGGGCCCCCGGCTCAAGAGACCCAGTACTTC
TRBV12-3/TRBV12-4,TRBJ2-2,.,many,CASHSPGEMNTGELFF,TGTGCCAGCCACAGTCCGGGCGAGATGAACACCGGGGAGCTGTTTTTT
TRBV6-2/TRBV6-3,TRBJ2-7,TRBD1,few,CASSYPDPGQGVHEQYF,TGTGCCAGCAGTTATCCTGATCCGGGACAGGGAGTCCACGAGCAGTACTTC
TRBV20-1,TRBJ2-1,TRBD2,many,CSAVGLANEQFF,TGCAGTGCTGTCGGACTAGCGAATGAGCAGTTCTTC
TRBV18,TRBJ2-1,.,.,CASSPPLAPDNEQFF,TGTGCCAGCTCACCACCTCTAGCGCCGGACAATGAGCAGTTCTTC
TRBV5-1,TRBJ2-1,TRBD2,few,CASSYRSGGLHEQFF,TGCGCCAGCAGTTATCGTAGCGGGGGTCTGCATGAGCAGTTCTTC
TRBV12-3/TRBV12-4,TRBJ1-1,.,many,CASSFTGGAPETEAFF,TGTGCCAGCAGTTTTACTGGGGGCGCCCCGGAAACTGAAGCTTTCTTT
TRBV11-2,TRBJ2-2,TRBD2,few,CASSWDQRELLSGELFF,TGTGCCAGCAGCTGGGACCAGCGGGAGCTATTGTCCGGGGAGCTGTTTTTT
TRBV20-1,TRBJ1-2,TRBD1,many,CSASGTDYVGYTF,TGCAGTGCTAGCGGGACAGACTATGTTGGCTACACCTTC
TRBV18,TRBJ2-7,.,.,CASSPVGNEQYF,TGTGCCAGCTCACCAGTTGGGAACGAGCAGTACTTC
TRBV7-2,TRBJ2-1,.,many,CASSFPTSIVGNEQFF,TGTGCCAGCAGCTTCCCGACTAGTATTGTTGGTAATGAGCAGTTCTTC
TRBV24-1,TRBJ2-1,TRBD2,.,CATFDSGTSGRSSSYNEQFF,TGTGCCACCTTTGATTCTGGGACTAGCGGGAGGTCGTCTTCTTACAATGAGCAGTTCTTC
TRBV10-1,TRBJ2-3,TRBD2,many,CASSESGRDTQYF,TGCGCCAGCAGTGAGAGCGGGAGAGATACGCAGTATTTT
TRBV7-9,TRBJ2-3,TRBD2,few,CASSSEMLAGATDTQYF,TGTGCCAGCAGCTCAGAAATGTTAGCGGGAGCCACAGATACGCAGTATTTT
TRBV11-2,TRBJ2-7,TRBD1,.,CASSLYLGQGAYEQYF,TGTGCCAGCAGCTTATACCTAGGGCAGGGGGCTTACGAGCAGTACTTC
TRBV29-1,TRBJ2-6,TRBD1,many,CSVSQGAGANVLTF,TGCAGCGTATCGCAGGGGGCTGGGGCCAACGTCCTGACTTTC
TRBV16,TRBJ2-5,.,.,CASSQGSFSFQETQYF,TGTGCCAGCAGCCAAGGAAGCTTCTCCTTCCAAGAGACCCAGTACTTC
TRBV15,TRBJ2-7,TRBD1,few,CATSRTGQRTYEQYF,TGTGCCACCAGCAGGACGGGACAGAGAACCTACGAGCAGTACTTC
TRBV27,TRBJ2-7,.,many,CASSHGVDYEQYF,TGTGCCAGCAGTCACGGGGTCGACTACGAGCAGTACTTC
TRBV6-1,TRBJ2-1,.,many,CASSEAGSYNEQFF,TGTGCCAGCAGTGAAGCCGGCTCTTACAATGAGCAGTTCTTC
TRBV11-2,TRBJ2-2,.,many,CASSRGLSGRDTGELFF,TGTGCCAGCAGCCGCGGTTTGTCCGGGAGAGACACCGGGGAGCTGTTTTTT
TRBV4-3,TRBJ2-1,.,many,CASSQEVLANNEQFF,TGCGCCAGCAGCCAAGAGGTCCTAGCGAACAATGAGCAGTTCTTC
TRBV29-1,TRBJ2-3,.,many,CSVVGRASTDTQYF,TGCAGCGTGGTCGGCAGGGCGAGCACAGATACGCAGTATTTT
TRBV20-1,TRBJ2-4,TRBD1,.,CSARGGTGEIGTKNIQYF,TGCAGTGCTAGGGGCGGGACAGGGGAGATAGGAACCAAAAACATTCAGTACTTC
TRBV3-1,TRBJ2-3,.,many,CASSHRDHGKTDTQYF,TGTGCCAGCAGCCACCGGGACCACGGTAAGACAGATACGCAGTATTTT
TRBV30,TRBJ2-7,TRBD1,many,CAWTTGQGAGEQYF,TGTGCCTGGACGACGGGACAGGGGGCTGGAGAGCAGTACTTC
TRBV28,TRBJ2-3,.,many,CASRPGHPTDTQYF,TGTGCCAGCAGACCGGGACATCCCACAGATACGCAGTATTTT
TRBV19,TRBJ1-5,.,few,CASIEWAKSNQPQHF,TGTGCCAGTATTGAATGGGCGAAGAGCAATCAGCCCCAGCATTTT
TRBV28,TRBJ1-5,.,many,CASSLGAPINQPQHF,TGTGCCAGCAGTCTCGGGGCCCCTATTAATCAGCCCCAGCATTTT
TRBV20-1,TRBJ2-5,.,many,CSTGVETQYF,TGCAGTACCGGGGTAGAGACCCAGTACTTC
TRBV6-2/TRBV6-3,TRBJ2-5,TRBD2,.,CASNRLLAGAGETQYF,TGTGCCAGCAACCGCCTACTAGCGGGGGCGGGTGAGACCCAGTACTTC
TRBV7-9,TRBJ1-1,.,many,CASSFEEANTEAFF,TGTGCCAGCAGCTTTGAAGAGGCTAACACTGAAGCTTTCTTT
TRBV7-8,TRBJ2-2,TRBD1,few,CASTPDSRDRDSGELFF,TGTGCCAGCACCCCTGACAGCCGGGACAGGGATTCCGGGGAGCTGTTTTTT
TRBV20-1,TRBJ2-1,TRBD2,few,CSARSDSGLAFYEQFF,TGCAGTGCTAGGTCAGACTCCGGACTAGCGTTCTATGAGCAGTTCTTC
TRBV12-3/TRBV12-4,TRBJ2-7,TRBD1,many,CASSLTTGYIFEQYF,TGTGCCAGCAGTTTAACGACAGGGTATATCTTCGAGCAGTACTTC
TRBV18,TRBJ1-1,TRBD1,few,CASSQFDRDTEAFF,TGTGCCAGCTCACAATTCGACAGGGACACTGAAGCTTTCTTT
TRBV5-6,TRBJ2-5,TRBD2,many,CASSFGTSGQETQYF,TGTGCCAGCAGCTTCGGGACTAGCGGGCAAGAGACCCAGTACTTC
TRBV9,TRBJ2-1,.,few,CASSDSPGTSVYNEQFF,TGTGCCAGCAGCGACTCCCCCGGGACAAGCGTTTACAATGAGCAGTTCTTC
TRBV7-8,TRBJ2-1,TRBD2,many,CASSPLLAGGPSFYNEQFF,TGTGCCAGCAGCCCTTTACTAGCGGGAGGGCCTAGTTTCTACAATGAGCAGTTCTTC
TRBV12-3/TRBV12-4,TRBJ2-7,TRBD1,.,CASSSGRDRPYEQYF,TGTGCCAGCAGTTCCGGGCGGGACAGGCCCTACGAGCAGTACTTC
TRBV20-1,TRBJ1-4,TRBD1,.,CSARQGASNEKLFF,TGCAGTGCTAGACAGGGGGCCTCTAATGAAAAACTGTTTTTT
TRBV5-1,TRBJ2-1,TRBD2,.,CASSLGVLAGINEQFF,TGCGCCAGCAGCTTGGGGGTTCTAGCGGGGATCAATGAGCAGTTCTTC
TRBV29-1,TRBJ2-1,.,few,CSVVTWGYNEQFF,TGCAGCGTTGTGACGTGGGGCTACAATGAGCAGTTCTTC